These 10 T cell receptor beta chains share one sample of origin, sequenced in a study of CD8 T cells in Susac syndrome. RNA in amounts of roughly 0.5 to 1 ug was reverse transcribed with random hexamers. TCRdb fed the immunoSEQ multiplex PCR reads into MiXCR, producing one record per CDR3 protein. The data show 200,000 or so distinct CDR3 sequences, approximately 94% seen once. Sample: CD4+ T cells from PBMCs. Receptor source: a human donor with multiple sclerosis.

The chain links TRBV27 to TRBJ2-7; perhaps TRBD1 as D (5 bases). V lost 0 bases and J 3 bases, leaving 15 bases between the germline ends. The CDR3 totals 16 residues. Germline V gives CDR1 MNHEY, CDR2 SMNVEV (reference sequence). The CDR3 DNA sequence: TGTGCCAGCAGTTTATCGACAGTCTACACCTTCTACGAGCAGTACTTC. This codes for CASSLSTVYTFYEQYF.

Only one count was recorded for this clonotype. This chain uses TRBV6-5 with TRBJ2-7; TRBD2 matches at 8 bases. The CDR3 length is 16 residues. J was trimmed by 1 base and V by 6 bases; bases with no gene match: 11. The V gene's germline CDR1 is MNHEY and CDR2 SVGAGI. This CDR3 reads CASSSRGLAISYEQYF. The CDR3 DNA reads TGTGCCAGCAGCTCTCGAGGACTAGCAATATCCTACGAGCAGTACTTC.

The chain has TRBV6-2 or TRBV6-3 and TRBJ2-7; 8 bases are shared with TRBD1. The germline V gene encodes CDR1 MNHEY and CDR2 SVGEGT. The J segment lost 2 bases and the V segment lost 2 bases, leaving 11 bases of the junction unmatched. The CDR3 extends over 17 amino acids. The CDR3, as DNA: TGTGCCAGCAGTTACCACTCCCCGGGACAGGACGCCTACGAGCAGTACTTC. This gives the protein CASSYHSPGQDAYEQYF.

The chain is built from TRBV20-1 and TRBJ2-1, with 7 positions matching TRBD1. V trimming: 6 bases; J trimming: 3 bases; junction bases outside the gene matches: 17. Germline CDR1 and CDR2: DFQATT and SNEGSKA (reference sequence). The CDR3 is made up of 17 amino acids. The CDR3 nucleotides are TGCAGTGCCCCCCCCGCAGGGGGACCCTCCTTCTACAATGAGCAGTTCTTC. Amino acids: CSAPPAGGPSFYNEQFF.

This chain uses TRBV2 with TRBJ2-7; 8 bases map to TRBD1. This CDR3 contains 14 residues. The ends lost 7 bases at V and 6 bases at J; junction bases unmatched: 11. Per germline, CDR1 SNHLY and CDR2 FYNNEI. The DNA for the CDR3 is TGTGCCAGCAACATCGAGCAGGGGGCTGGCGAGCAGTACTTC. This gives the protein CASNIEQGAGEQYF.

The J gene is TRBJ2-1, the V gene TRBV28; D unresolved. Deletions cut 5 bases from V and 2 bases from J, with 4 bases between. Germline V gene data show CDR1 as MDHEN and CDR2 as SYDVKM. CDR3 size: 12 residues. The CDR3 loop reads CASSPPYNEQFF. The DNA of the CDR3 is TGTGCCAGCAGTCCCCCCTACAATGAGCAGTTCTTC. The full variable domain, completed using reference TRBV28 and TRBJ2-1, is DVKVTQSSRYLVKRTGEKVFLECVQDMDHENMFWYRQDPGLGLRLIYFSYDVKMKEKGDIPEGYSVSREKKERFSLILESASTNQTSMYLCASSPPYNEQFFGPGTRLTVL.

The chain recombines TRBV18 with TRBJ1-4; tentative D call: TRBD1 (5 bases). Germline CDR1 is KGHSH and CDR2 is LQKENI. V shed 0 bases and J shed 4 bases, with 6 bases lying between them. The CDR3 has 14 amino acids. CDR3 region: CASSPPDSNEKLFF. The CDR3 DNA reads TGTGCCAGCTCACCACCTGACAGTAATGAAAAACTGTTTTTT.

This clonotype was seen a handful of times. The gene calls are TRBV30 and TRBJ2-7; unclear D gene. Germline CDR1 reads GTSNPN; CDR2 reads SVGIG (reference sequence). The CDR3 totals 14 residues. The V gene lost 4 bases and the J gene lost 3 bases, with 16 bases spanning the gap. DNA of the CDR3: TGTGCCTGGAAGTCGTGGGTTCCTCTCTACGAGCAGTACTTC. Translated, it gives CAWKSWVPLYEQYF.

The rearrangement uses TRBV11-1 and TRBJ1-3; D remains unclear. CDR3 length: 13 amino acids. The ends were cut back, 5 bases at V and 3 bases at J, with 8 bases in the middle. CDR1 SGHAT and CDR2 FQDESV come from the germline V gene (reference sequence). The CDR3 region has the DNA TGTGCCAGCAGCCCAGCGAATGGAAACACCATATATTTT. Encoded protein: CASSPANGNTIYF. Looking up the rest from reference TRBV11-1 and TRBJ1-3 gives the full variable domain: EAEVAQSPRYKITEKSQAVAFWCDPISGHATLYWYRQILGQGPELLVQFQDESVVDDSQLPKDRFSAERLKGVDSTLKIQPAELGDSAMYLCASSPANGNTIYFGEGSWLTVV.

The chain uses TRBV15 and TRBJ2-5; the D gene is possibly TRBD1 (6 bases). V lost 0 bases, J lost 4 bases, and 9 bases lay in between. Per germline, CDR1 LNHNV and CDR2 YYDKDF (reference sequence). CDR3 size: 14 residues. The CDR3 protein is CATSRDQGSETQYF. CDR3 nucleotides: TGTGCCACCAGCAGAGATCAGGGGTCAGAGACCCAGTACTTC.